This T cell receptor beta chain was sequenced during a study of blood T cell repertoires in COVID-19. Study details: Acute-phase and convalescent COVID-19 samples originated in the United States, Italy and Spain.

This clone was detected a few times. Under the authors' procedure: Amplification of reference gene primers provided the estimated nucleated cell counts. Measured with immunoSEQ multiplex PCR; TCRdb has only the in-frame clones, and not every one. The D gene and trimming were derived from the DNA, and the V and J assignments and clone size from that table. The sample records 100,000 to 150,000 clones, about 89% being singletons. The sequenced material came from peripheral blood. The receptor was derived from a woman aged 55-69 years with acute or convalescent COVID-19.

The CDR3, as DNA: TGTGCCAGTAGGACAAATTCAGGGGGCTGGCTGAACACTGAAGCTTTCTTT. Its translation is CASRTNSGGWLNTEAFF. V usage is TRBV19 and J usage is TRBJ1-1; 8 nucleotides line up with TRBD1. CDR3 length equals 17 residues. Germline CDR1 is LNHDA and CDR2 is SQIVND (reference sequence). V was clipped by 6 bases and J by 0 bases; unmatched bases: 12.